The text below deals with one T cell receptor (beta chain). These data belong to a study of metastatic and nonmetastatic thyroid tumors. Study background: Repertoires of blood and of tissue (tumor or nodule) from malignant and benign thyroid patients were compared.

Per the authors' pipeline: For papillary thyroid cancer, a distant-metastasis classifier was constructed from CDR3 differences observed across clinicopathological groups. TCRdb reprocessed the PCR reads using MiXCR. TCRdb assigned the V and J calls; the authors' analysis was not used. The data contain tens of thousands of clones, roughly 4.2% of them singletons. V was pared by 5 bases and J by 5 bases, with 18 bases between. This CDR3 comprises 15 residues. Every patient was untreated before thyroid surgery. Sequencing was performed on blood. This clonotype originated in a female donor with papillary thyroid cancer or a benign thyroid nodule (not recorded which). Some clones in this sample may be carry-over from other donors' samples. The chain recombines TRBV12-3 or TRBV12-4 with TRBJ2-5; either TRBD1 or TRBD2 may fit D (6 bases each). The CDR3 loop is CASSPLGTSGETQYF. The DNA of the CDR3 is TGTGCCAGCAGTCCCCTCGGGACAAGCGGGGAGACCCAGTACTTC.